This T cell receptor (beta chain) was obtained from a study of beta chain features in type 1 diabetes. The study's findings and limits: All four CD4+ subsets of Type 1 diabetes patients contained TCRB CDR3s that were moderately but significantly shorter.

The sequenced template was cDNA made from the entire isolated RNA. Clones were sequenced by immunoSEQ multiplex PCR, and TCRdb holds only the in-frame ones, with some missing. Among 150,000 to 190,000 clones listed, about 9.4% were seen once. This clone has a handful of counts. The antigen remains unidentified. Trimming shortened V by 6 bases and J by 2 bases, and 11 bases separated the two germline ends. The CDR3 has 13 amino acids. Germline CDR1 is MNHEY and CDR2 is SVGAGI. The rearrangement joins TRBV6-5 to TRBJ2-7; the D is unclear. Sequenced: central memory CD4+ T cells from blood. This TCR derives from a man aged 30 to 39 with type 1 diabetes. CDR3 in DNA: TGTGCCAGCAGCCACGGCGGAACCTACGAGCAGTACTTC. This translates into CASSHGGTYEQYF.